Detailed here is one T cell receptor (beta chain). Its antigen remains unidentified. Here immunoSEQ multiplex PCR was the method, and the copy in TCRdb shows in-frame clones only, minus some. The top ten hold 0.37% of the sample, which has under 2.5 million clones, around 93% seen once. Germline CDR1 SGDLS, CDR2 YYNGEE. The CDR3 sequence is 14 residues long. The V end was cut by 2 bases, the J end by 5 bases, with 14 bases between. The data derive from a study of shared clonotypes between healthy human individuals. Study conclusions and caveats: The small donor group covered limited genetic and exposure diversity.

J is TRBJ2-7 and V is TRBV9; maybe TRBD1 (6 bases). Input material: naive CD4+ T cells from PBMCs. The subset denotes: CD45RA+ positively selected. This clonotype was obtained from a man aged 18 to 29 in good health. Some clones in this sample may be carry-over from other donors' samples. DNA for the CDR3: TGTGCCAGCAGCGTGACCTCAACAGGGAACGAGCAGTACTTC. This sequence encodes CASSVTSTGNEQYF.